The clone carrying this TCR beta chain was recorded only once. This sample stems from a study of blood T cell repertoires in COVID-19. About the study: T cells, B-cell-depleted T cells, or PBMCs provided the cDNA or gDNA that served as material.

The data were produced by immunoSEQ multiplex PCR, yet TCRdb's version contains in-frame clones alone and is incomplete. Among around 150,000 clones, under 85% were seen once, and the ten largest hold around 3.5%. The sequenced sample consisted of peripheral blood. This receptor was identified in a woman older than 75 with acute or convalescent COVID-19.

CDR3 sequence (DNA): TGTGCCAGCAGCCTCGGGACTAGCGATACAGATACGCAGTATTTT. Amino acid sequence: CASSLGTSDTDTQYF. The V and J genes are TRBV7-9 and TRBJ2-3, with TRBD2 matching over 10 bases. This CDR3 spans 15 amino acids. J was trimmed by 3 bases and V by 5 bases; bases with no gene match: 5. Germline V lookup: CDR1 SEHNR, CDR2 FQNEAQ (reference sequence).